The 27 T cell receptor beta chains below all came from one sample that was sequenced in a study of beta chain features in type 1 diabetes. cDNA synthesis used the whole RNA isolate, giving expressed TCRB sequences. Only in-frame clones appear in the TCRdb table, and some are missing; sequencing was by immunoSEQ multiplex PCR. The table records 400,000 to 450,000 clones, approximately 15% of them present only once. Specimen: naive CD4+ T cells from blood. The receptors come from a man under 40 in good health.

This clone was seen only a few times. The rearrangement links TRBV29-1 to TRBJ1-4; 8 bases are shared with TRBD1. The CDR3 is made up of 13 amino acids. V was pared by 7 bases and J by 8 bases, with 9 bases of the junction left unmatched. Looked up from germline, CDR1 is SQVTM and CDR2 is ANQGSEA. CDR3 DNA sequence: TGCAGCGCCTTCGTACAGGGGGACGAAAAACTGTTTTTT. It translates to CSAFVQGDEKLFF.

The table lists this clone with a few counts. The rearrangement joins TRBV4-1 to TRBJ2-2, with unresolved D. The ends were cut back, 4 bases at V and 5 bases at J, with 8 bases in the middle. The germline V gene encodes CDR1 MGHRA and CDR2 YSYEKL. CDR3 length: 13 residues. The CDR3 bases are TGCGCCAGCAGCCCTTACATAACCGGGGAGCTGTTTTTT. It encodes CASSPYITGELFF.

The J gene is TRBJ1-3, the V gene TRBV9, with TRBD1 matching over 7 bases. V trimming: 0 bases; J trimming: 1 base; junction bases outside the gene matches: 13. The CDR3 sequence is 19 residues long. Germline CDR1 SGDLS, CDR2 YYNGEE. The CDR3 region has the DNA TGTGCCAGCAGCGTAGATTGGGTTCGACAGGGTTCATCTGGAAACACCATATATTTT. This translates into CASSVDWVRQGSSGNTIYF.

Only a few counts were recorded for this clone. The J gene is TRBJ2-7, the V gene TRBV7-8; D not resolved. The germline CDR1 and CDR2 sequences are SGHVS and FQNEAQ. This CDR3 region has 12 residues. V was shortened by 5 bases and J by 10 bases, with 15 bases between the two germline ends. The CDR3 reads CASSLSPGYQYV. The CDR3 bases are TGTGCCAGCAGCCTCTCACCCGGATATCAGTACGTC.

There are a few counts of this clone. The rearrangement uses TRBV15 and TRBJ2-1; 9 nucleotides align to TRBD2. The CDR3 contains 15 residues. After removal of 0 bases from V and 5 bases from J, the junction contained 2 bases not matched to a gene. Looked up from germline, CDR1 is LNHNV and CDR2 is YYDKDF (reference sequence). CDR3 in amino acids: CATSRELAGHNEQFF. The CDR3 nucleotides are TGTGCCACCAGCAGAGAACTAGCGGGTCACAATGAGCAGTTCTTC.

The rearrangement uses TRBV4-1 and TRBJ2-5; weak D call: TRBD2 (5 bases). Germline CDR1 reads MGHRA; CDR2 reads YSYEKL. The CDR3 runs 13 residues. V was clipped by 6 bases and J by 4 bases, with 12 bases between them. The chain's CDR3 is CASRYTGSETQYF. The CDR3 nucleotides are TGCGCCAGCAGGTATACGGGGTCAGAGACCCAGTACTTC.

This clone was seen a few times. The rearrangement uses TRBV30 and TRBJ1-1; possibly TRBD1 for D (6 bases). Germline values: CDR1 GTSNPN, CDR2 SVGIG (reference sequence). The V gene lost 5 bases and the J gene lost 3 bases, with 10 bases spanning the gap. The CDR3 has 12 residues. As DNA, the CDR3 is TGTGCCTGGGGGACATCGGACACTGAAGCTTTCTTT. Translating gives CAWGTSDTEAFF. Together with reference TRBV30 and TRBJ1-1, the CDR3 gives the full variable domain: SQTIHQWPATLVQPVGSPLSLECTVEGTSNPNLYWYRQAAGRGLQLLFYSVGIGQISSEVPQNLSASRPQDRQFILSSKKLLLSDSGFYLCAWGTSDTEAFFGQGTRLTVV.

This clone was observed many times. The rearrangement joins TRBV14 to TRBJ2-6; a possible D gene is TRBD2 (5 bases). Deletions cut 0 bases from V and 9 bases from J, with 15 bases between. The length of the CDR3 is 16 residues. CDR1 and CDR2 from the germline V gene are SGHDN and FVKESK. In DNA, the CDR3 is TGTGCCAGCAGCCAAGATGCGGGCACCCACCTCAACGTCCTGACTTTC. Protein product: CASSQDAGTHLNVLTF.

In its sample, this clone was seen a few times. V gene TRBV30 combines with J gene TRBJ1-5; maybe TRBD1 (6 bases). V shed 2 bases and J shed 11 bases, with 10 bases lying between them. CDR3 length: 11 amino acids. Germline CDR1 reads GTSNPN; CDR2 reads SVGIG (reference sequence). In nucleotides, the CDR3 is TGTGCCTGGAGTTACAGGGAGGCCCAGCATTTT. Protein: CAWSYREAQHF.

This chain links TRBV30 with TRBJ1-3, with D tentatively TRBD1 (6 bases). The CDR3 is 16 residues long. CDR1 is GTSNPN, CDR2 SVGIG, per germline (reference sequence). The ends were cut back, 0 bases at V and 1 base at J, with 13 bases in the middle. CDR3 amino acids: CAWSVGQLSSGNTIYF. The CDR3 DNA follows: TGTGCCTGGAGTGTAGGACAGCTAAGTTCTGGAAACACCATATATTTT.

The chain employs TRBV5-4 and TRBJ2-5; D perhaps matches TRBD2 (7 bases). With 2 bases removed from V and 4 bases from J, the gap between germline ends came to 15 bases. CDR3 length equals 15 residues. The germline V gene encodes CDR1 SGHNT and CDR2 YYREEE (reference sequence). The CDR3 DNA sequence: TGTGCCAGCAGCTTCGACGGGGGGCCTGGAGAGACCCAGTACTTC. Protein: CASSFDGGPGETQYF.

This clone was picked up a small number of times. The sample has other DNA sequences that encode this CDR3 too. This chain connects TRBV7-2 to TRBJ2-5; D uncertain. Germline V gives CDR1 SGHTA, CDR2 FQGNSA. The V gene lost 5 bases and the J gene lost 4 bases, with 2 bases spanning the gap. There are 10 residues in the CDR3. CDR3: CASSRETQYF. The CDR3 coding sequence is TGTGCCAGCAGCCGAGAGACCCAGTACTTC.

This clone was detected only a few times. This chain uses TRBV5-4 with TRBJ2-4, with TRBD2 matching 8 bases. V lost 3 bases, J lost 8 bases, and 4 bases stayed unmatched. Germline lookup yields CDR1 SGHNT and CDR2 YYREEE (reference sequence). The CDR3 runs to 13 residues. The CDR3 DNA reads TGTGCCAGCAGCTCCGGGACTAGTTACATTCAGTACTTC. Its protein is CASSSGTSYIQYF.

This clone was observed a handful of times. V is TRBV7-2 and J is TRBJ2-1; 7 positions agree with TRBD2. Germline CDR1 SGHTA, CDR2 FQGNSA. The junction had 5 bases not matched to a gene; V was cut back by 5 bases and J by 1 base. This CDR3 has 15 amino acids. CDR3 protein: CASSTQGGSYNEQFF. The CDR3 DNA follows: TGTGCCAGCAGCACCCAGGGAGGGTCCTACAATGAGCAGTTCTTC.

The CDR3 spells CASSPELQGAYNEQFF. The CDR3 DNA reads as TGTGCCAGCAGCCCTGAATTGCAGGGGGCCTACAATGAGCAGTTCTTC. The chain joins TRBV9 to TRBJ2-1; 7 nucleotides match TRBD1. The CDR3 has 16 residues. Germline assignment: CDR1 SGDLS and CDR2 YYNGEE. V was clipped by 4 bases and J by 2 bases; unmatched bases: 9.

This clone was counted a few times. The J gene is TRBJ1-2, the V gene TRBV7-9; 9 bases agree with TRBD1. The CDR3 covers 13 residues. Germline V CDR1 and CDR2: SEHNR, FQNEAQ (reference sequence). V was pared by 3 bases and J by 5 bases, with 1 base of the junction left unmatched. This CDR3 is CASSLGTGYGYTF. CDR3 DNA: TGTGCCAGCAGCTTGGGGACAGGGTATGGCTACACCTTC.

This clone was counted a few times. Other DNA sequences within the sample encode an identical CDR3. The chain carries TRBV15 and TRBJ2-7; D is unresolved. V lost 0 bases and J lost 4, with 4 bases in between. The CDR3 covers 12 residues. Germline V CDR1 and CDR2: LNHNV, YYDKDF (reference sequence). This chain's CDR3 is CATSRDFYEQYF. Written as DNA, the CDR3 is TGTGCCACCAGCAGAGATTTTTACGAGCAGTACTTC.

The gene calls are TRBV5-6 and TRBJ2-5, with 8 bases aligning to TRBD1. From germline, CDR1 is SGHDT and CDR2 YYEEEE. Germline trimming cut 4 bases from V and 1 base from J; bases unmatched to any gene: 9. The CDR3 extends over 16 amino acids. CDR3 coding DNA: TGTGCCAGCAGCCCAAAGGACAGGGCGTCCCAAGAGACCCAGTACTTC. Its protein is CASSPKDRASQETQYF.

In this sample, this clone turned up a few times. The genes are TRBV4-3 and TRBJ2-5, with D possibly TRBD2 on 7 matching bases. Trimming took off 3 bases at V and 5 bases at J, with 13 bases between the two ends. This CDR3 contains 14 residues. Germline assignment: CDR1 LGHNA and CDR2 YSLEER. CDR3 sequence reads: CASSQGGALETQYF. Written as DNA, the CDR3 is TGCGCCAGCAGCCAGGGGGGGGCCCTGGAGACCCAGTACTTC.

This clone was counted between two and nine times. V gene TRBV6-5 combines with J gene TRBJ2-4; D gene ambiguous. The germline gives CDR1 MNHEY, CDR2 SVGAGI. This CDR3 comprises 16 residues. Trimming pared 0 bases from V and 0 bases from J, leaving 9 bases between. CDR3 loop: CASSYSSIVAKNIQYF. CDR3 DNA sequence: TGTGCCAGCAGTTACTCGTCGATCGTAGCCAAAAACATTCAGTACTTC.

The V gene is TRBV9, the J gene TRBJ2-3; D remains ambiguous. The CDR3 has 15 residues. CDR1 and CDR2 (germline): SGDLS, YYNGEE. V was trimmed by 0 bases and J by 4 bases, leaving 12 bases between them. The CDR3 nucleotides read TGTGCCAGCAGCGTAGACCACGGGCTCGCAGATACGCAGTATTTT. It is translated as CASSVDHGLADTQYF.

This chain links TRBV4-1 with TRBJ1-6, with TRBD1 matching over 8 bases. The germline V gene has CDR1 MGHRA and CDR2 YSYEKL. This CDR3 is 16 amino acids long. The J segment lost 7 bases and the V segment lost 0 bases, leaving 5 bases of the junction unmatched. This CDR3 reads CASSQDIGTGNSPLHF. The CDR3 nucleotides are TGCGCCAGCAGCCAAGATATCGGGACAGGAAATTCACCCCTCCACTTT.

There are a few counts of this clone. V and J are TRBV10-3 and TRBJ2-5, with 7 positions matching TRBD2. The CDR3 is 14 amino acids. The germline CDR1 and CDR2 sequences are ENHRY and SYGVKD. The V and J ends lost 10 bases and 1 base, in that order; junction bases with no gene match: 9. This CDR3 is CATGSPSGQETQYF. The CDR3 region has the DNA TGTGCCACCGGAAGCCCTAGCGGCCAAGAGACCCAGTACTTC.

The rearrangement links TRBV12-5 to TRBJ1-2; TRBD1 might be the D (5 bases). Trimming removed 4 bases at V and 8 bases at J, with 8 bases between. Germline values: CDR1 LGHNT, CDR2 FRNRAP. CDR3 length equals 11 residues. The CDR3 loop reads CASGSGYGYTF. CDR3 bases: TGTGCTAGTGGTTCAGGGTACGGCTACACCTTC.

This clone has a handful of counts. The chain carries TRBV27 and TRBJ1-1; D is perhaps TRBD1 (5 bases). Germline CDR1 and CDR2: MNHEY and SMNVEV (reference sequence). Deletions cut 7 bases from V and 0 bases from J, with 9 bases between. This CDR3 spans 13 amino acids. The chain's CDR3 is CASTRQMNTEAFF. The CDR3 DNA is TGTGCCAGCACCCGACAGATGAACACTGAAGCTTTCTTT.

The sample holds a few counts of this clone. V and J are TRBV7-9 and TRBJ2-1; D remains ambiguous. The CDR3 has 13 amino acids. Trimming shortened V by 3 bases and J by 10 bases, and 13 bases separated the two germline ends. Germline CDR1 and CDR2: SEHNR and FQNEAQ (reference sequence). For the CDR3, the DNA is TGTGCCAGCAGCTTGGGCAGACTCCCAGAGCAGTTCTTC. Its translation is CASSLGRLPEQFF.

This clone turned up a few times. V usage is TRBV6-5 and J usage is TRBJ1-5, with D unresolved. V was clipped by 0 bases and J by 0 bases, with 9 bases between them. CDR3 length equals 16 residues. Germline values: CDR1 MNHEY, CDR2 SVGAGI. CDR3 sequence: CASSYSIHYSNQPQHF. The CDR3 nucleotides read TGTGCCAGCAGTTACTCGATCCACTATAGCAATCAGCCCCAGCATTTT.